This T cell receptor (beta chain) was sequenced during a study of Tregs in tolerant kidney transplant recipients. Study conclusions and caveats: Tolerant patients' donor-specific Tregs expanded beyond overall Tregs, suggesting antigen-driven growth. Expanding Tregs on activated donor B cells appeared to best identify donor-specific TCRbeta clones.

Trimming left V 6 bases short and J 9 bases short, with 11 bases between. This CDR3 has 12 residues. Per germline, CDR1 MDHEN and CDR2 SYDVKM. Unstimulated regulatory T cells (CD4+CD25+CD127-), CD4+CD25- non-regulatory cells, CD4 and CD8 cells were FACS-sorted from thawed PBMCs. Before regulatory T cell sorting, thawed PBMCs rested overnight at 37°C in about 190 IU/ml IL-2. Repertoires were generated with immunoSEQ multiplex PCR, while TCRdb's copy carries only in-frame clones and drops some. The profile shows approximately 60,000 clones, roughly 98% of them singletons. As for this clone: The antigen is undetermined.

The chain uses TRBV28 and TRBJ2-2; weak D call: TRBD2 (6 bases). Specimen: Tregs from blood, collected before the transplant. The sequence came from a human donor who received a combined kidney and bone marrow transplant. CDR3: CASRPGTWELFF. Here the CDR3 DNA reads TGTGCCAGCAGGCCCGGGACTTGGGAGCTGTTTTTT.